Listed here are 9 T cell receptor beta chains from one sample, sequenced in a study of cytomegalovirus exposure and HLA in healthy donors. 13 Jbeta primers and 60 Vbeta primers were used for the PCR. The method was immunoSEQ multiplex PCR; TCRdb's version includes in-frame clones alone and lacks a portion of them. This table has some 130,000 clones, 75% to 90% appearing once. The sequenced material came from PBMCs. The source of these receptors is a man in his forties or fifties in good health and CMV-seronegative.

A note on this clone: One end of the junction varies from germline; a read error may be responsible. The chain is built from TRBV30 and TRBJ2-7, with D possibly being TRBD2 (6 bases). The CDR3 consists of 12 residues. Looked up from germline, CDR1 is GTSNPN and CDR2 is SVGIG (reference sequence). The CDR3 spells CAWSPIGGRKHF. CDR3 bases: TGTGCCTGGAGTCCAATCGGAGGGAGAAAGCACTTC.

The CDR3: CASSLDAGQSSYNSPLHF. The CDR3 coding sequence is TGCGCCAGCAGCTTGGATGCAGGGCAGAGCTCCTATAATTCACCCCTCCACTTT. The chain couples TRBV5-1 to TRBJ1-6; D possibly corresponds to TRBD1 (5 bases). Trimming removed 0 bases at V and 0 bases at J, with 13 bases between. CDR1 is SGHRS and CDR2 is YFSETQ in the germline V gene. The CDR3 consists of 18 residues.

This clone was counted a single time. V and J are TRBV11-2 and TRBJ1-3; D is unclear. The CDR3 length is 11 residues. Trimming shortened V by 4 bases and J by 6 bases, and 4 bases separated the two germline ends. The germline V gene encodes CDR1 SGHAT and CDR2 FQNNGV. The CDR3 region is CASSSQNTIYF. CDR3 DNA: TGTGCCAGCAGCTCCCAAAACACCATATATTTT.

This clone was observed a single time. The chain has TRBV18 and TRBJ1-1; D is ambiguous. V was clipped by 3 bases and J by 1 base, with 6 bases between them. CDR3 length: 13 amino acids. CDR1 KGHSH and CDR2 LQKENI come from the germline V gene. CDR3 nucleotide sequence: TGTGCCAGCTCACCCCGGGGGAACACTGAAGCTTTCTTT. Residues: CASSPRGNTEAFF.

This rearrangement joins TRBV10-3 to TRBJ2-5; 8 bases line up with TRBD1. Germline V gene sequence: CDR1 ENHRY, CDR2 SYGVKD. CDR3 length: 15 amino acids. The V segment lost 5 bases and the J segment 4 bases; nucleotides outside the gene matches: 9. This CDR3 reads CAISQEDRAGETQYF. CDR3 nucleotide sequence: TGTGCCATCAGTCAGGAGGACAGGGCAGGAGAGACCCAGTACTTC.

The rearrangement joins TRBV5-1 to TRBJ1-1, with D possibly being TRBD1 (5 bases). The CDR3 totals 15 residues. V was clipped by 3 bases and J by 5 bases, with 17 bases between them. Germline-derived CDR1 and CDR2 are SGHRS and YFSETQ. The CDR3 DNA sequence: TGCGCCAGCAGCTGGGCCAGGGAGGTGGAAACTGAAGCTTTCTTT. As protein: CASSWAREVETEAFF.

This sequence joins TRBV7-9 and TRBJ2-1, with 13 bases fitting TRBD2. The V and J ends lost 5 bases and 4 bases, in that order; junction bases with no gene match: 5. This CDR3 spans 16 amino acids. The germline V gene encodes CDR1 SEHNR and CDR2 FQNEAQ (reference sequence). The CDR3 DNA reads TGTGCCAGCAGCCCGGGACTAGCGGGGCGGTACAATGAGCAGTTCTTC. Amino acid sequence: CASSPGLAGRYNEQFF.

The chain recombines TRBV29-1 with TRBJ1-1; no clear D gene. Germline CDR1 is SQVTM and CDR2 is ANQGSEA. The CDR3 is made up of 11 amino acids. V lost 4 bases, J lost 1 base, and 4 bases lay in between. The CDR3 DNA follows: TGCAGCGTTGGGAGGAACACTGAAGCTTTCTTT. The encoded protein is CSVGRNTEAFF.

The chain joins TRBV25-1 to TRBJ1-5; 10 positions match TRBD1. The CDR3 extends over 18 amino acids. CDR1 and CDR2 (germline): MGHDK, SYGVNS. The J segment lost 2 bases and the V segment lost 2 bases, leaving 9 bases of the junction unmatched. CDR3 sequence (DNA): TGTGCCAGCAGTGAAAGGACAGGGGGATGTCGAGGCAATCAGCCCCAGCATTTT. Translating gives CASSERTGGCRGNQPQHF.